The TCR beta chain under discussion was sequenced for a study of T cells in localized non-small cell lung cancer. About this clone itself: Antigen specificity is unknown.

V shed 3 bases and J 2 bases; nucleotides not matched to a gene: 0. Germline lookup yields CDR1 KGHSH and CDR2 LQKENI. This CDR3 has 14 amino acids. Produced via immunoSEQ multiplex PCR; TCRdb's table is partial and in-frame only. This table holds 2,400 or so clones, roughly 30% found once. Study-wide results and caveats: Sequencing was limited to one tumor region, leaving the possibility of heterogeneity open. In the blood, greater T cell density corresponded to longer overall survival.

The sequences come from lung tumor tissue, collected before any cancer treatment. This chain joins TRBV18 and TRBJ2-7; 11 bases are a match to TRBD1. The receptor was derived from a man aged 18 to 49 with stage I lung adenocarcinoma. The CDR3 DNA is TGTGCCAGCTCACCGGGACAGGGGGCCTACGAGCAGTACTTC. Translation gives CASSPGQGAYEQYF.